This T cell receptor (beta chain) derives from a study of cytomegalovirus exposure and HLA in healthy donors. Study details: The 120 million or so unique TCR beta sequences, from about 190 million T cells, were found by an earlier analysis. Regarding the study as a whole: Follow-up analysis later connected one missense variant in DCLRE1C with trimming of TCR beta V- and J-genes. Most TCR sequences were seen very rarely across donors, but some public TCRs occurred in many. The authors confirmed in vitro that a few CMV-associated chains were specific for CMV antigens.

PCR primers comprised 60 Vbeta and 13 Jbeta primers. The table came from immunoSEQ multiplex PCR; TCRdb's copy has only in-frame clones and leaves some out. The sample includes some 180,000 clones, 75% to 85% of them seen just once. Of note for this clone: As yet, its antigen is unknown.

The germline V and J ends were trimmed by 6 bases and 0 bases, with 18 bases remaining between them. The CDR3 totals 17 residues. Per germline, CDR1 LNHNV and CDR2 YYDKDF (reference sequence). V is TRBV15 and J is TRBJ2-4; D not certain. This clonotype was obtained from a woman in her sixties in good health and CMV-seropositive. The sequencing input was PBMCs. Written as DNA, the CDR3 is TGTGCCACCAGTCGCGAGGAGAGGAGCCAAGCCAAAAACATTCAGTACTTC. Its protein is CATSREERSQAKNIQYF. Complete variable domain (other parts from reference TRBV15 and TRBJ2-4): DAMVIQNPRYQVTQFGKPVTLSCSQTLNHNVMYWYQQKSSQAPKLLFHYYDKDFNNEADTPDNFQSRRPNTSFCFLDIRSPGLGDTAMYLCATSREERSQAKNIQYFGAGTRLSVL.